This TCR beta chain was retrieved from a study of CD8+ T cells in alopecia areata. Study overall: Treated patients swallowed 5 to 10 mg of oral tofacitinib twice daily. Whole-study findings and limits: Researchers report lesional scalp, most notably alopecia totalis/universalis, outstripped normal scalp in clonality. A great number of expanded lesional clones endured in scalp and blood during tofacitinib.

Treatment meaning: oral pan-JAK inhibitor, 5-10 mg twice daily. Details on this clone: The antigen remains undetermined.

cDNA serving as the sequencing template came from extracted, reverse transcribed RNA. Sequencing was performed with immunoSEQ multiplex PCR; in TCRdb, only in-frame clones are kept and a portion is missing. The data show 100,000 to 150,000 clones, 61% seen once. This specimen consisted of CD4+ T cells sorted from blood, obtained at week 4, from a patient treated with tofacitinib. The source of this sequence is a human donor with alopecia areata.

CDR3: CASSVSKGTVPYNEQFF. The DNA of the CDR3 is TGTGCCAGCAGCGTATCGAAAGGGACAGTCCCCTACAATGAGCAGTTCTTC. The rearrangement links TRBV9 to TRBJ2-1; 7 positions match TRBD1. The CDR3 loop spans 17 amino acids. The trim removed 1 base at V and 2 bases at J, leaving 9 bases unmatched. Germline V gene lookup returns CDR1 SGDLS and CDR2 YYNGEE.